The 23 T cell receptor beta chains reported below all come from one sample, sequenced in a study of T cells expressing NK-cell markers. TCRdb reprocessed the 5' RACE reads; each CDR3 protein has one entry and no DNA is given. The listing contains approximately 460,000 distinct CDR3 sequences. The sample consisted of blood T cells: a sorted CD56 or NKG2C T cell subset, CD4+ or CD8+ T cells, or bulk PBMC T cells (not recorded which). Every receptor here comes from a woman between 18 and 69 years old in good health.

This rearrangement joins TRBV29-1 to TRBJ2-7; TCRdb outputs TRBD2, but without DNA this stays unchecked. This CDR3 contains 13 residues. CDR1 SQVTM and CDR2 ANQGSEA come from the germline V gene. CDR3: CSASEGPAYEQYF.

V and J are TRBV20-1 and TRBJ1-2; with no DNA, the TCRdb D assignment of TRBD1 cannot be verified. The germline V gene has CDR1 DFQATT and CDR2 SNEGSKA (reference sequence). The CDR3 sequence is 14 residues long. CDR3 sequence: CSARTTQGNYGYTF.

The chain joins TRBV12-3 or TRBV12-4 to TRBJ1-1; TCRdb's D call, TRBD1, is unchecked because there is no DNA. The CDR3 consists of 14 residues. The CDR3 sequence is CASSWDRGHTEAFF.

The rearrangement links TRBV14 to TRBJ2-2. This CDR3 region has 15 residues. Germline V gene lookup returns CDR1 SGHDN and CDR2 FVKESK. The CDR3 sequence: CASSQARKSVGELFF. The full variable domain, its missing parts supplied by reference TRBV14 and TRBJ2-2, is EAGVTQFPSHSVIEKGQTVTLRCDPISGHDNLYWYRRVMGKEIKFLLHFVKESKQDESGMPNNRFLAERTGGTYSTLKVQPAELEDSGVYFCASSQARKSVGELFFGEGSRLTVL.

The chain carries TRBV3-1 and TRBJ2-1. The length of the CDR3 is 12 residues. Germline-derived CDR1 and CDR2 are LGHDT and YNNKEL (reference sequence). CDR3 amino acids: CASSQDVHEQFF.

The chain links TRBV6-5 to TRBJ2-5; lacking DNA, the TRBD1 call made by TCRdb goes unchecked. Germline CDR1 MNHEY, CDR2 SVGAGI. CDR3 length: 13 amino acids. The CDR3 here is CASSYGAQETQYF.

This chain connects TRBV20-1 to TRBJ2-1; TCRdb calls TRBD1, which cannot be checked without DNA. This CDR3 is built from 12 residues. CDR1 DFQATT and CDR2 SNEGSKA come from the germline V gene (reference sequence). CDR3 sequence reads: CSPGETYNEQFF.

The V gene is TRBV29-1, the J gene TRBJ2-5; the D call of TRBD1 rests on TCRdb alone, since no DNA is present to check it. Germline V gene data show CDR1 as SQVTM and CDR2 as ANQGSEA. The CDR3 is 13 residues long. The CDR3: CSVGPTGEETQYF.

The rearrangement uses TRBV4-2 and TRBJ2-3; TCRdb lists TRBD2, though no DNA is available to test this call. The germline gives CDR1 LGHNA, CDR2 YNFKEQ. This CDR3 is built from 18 residues. CDR3 residues: CASSRTSGALPSTDTQYF.

This chain links TRBV30 with TRBJ1-2; TCRdb designates TRBD1, a call that cannot be tested without DNA. Per germline, CDR1 GTSNPN and CDR2 SVGIG (reference sequence). CDR3 size: 15 residues. The CDR3 reads CAWSLPLGASYGYTF.

This rearrangement joins TRBV4-3 to TRBJ1-2. From germline, CDR1 is LGHNA and CDR2 YSLEER. This CDR3 has 15 amino acids. The CDR3 region is CASSQDLGPNYGYTF.

The chain employs TRBV11-2 and TRBJ2-1; as DNA is missing, the TRBD2 call by TCRdb cannot be tested. This CDR3 contains 18 residues. Germline values: CDR1 SGHAT, CDR2 FQNNGV. This chain's CDR3 is CASSSPGTSGGSYNEQFF.

The CDR3 sequence is CASSQTPRPRSFYNEQFF. The gene calls are TRBV6-1 and TRBJ2-1; TCRdb picks TRBD1, but there is no DNA to check that call. Germline V gene sequence: CDR1 MNHNS, CDR2 SASEGT. CDR3 length: 18 amino acids.

This chain links TRBV30 with TRBJ2-3; TCRdb's D gene call, TRBD2, goes unchecked for lack of DNA. This CDR3 spans 15 amino acids. CDR1 is GTSNPN, CDR2 SVGIG, per germline (reference sequence). CDR3 sequence reads: CAWSFRSGGSDTQYF.

The chain is built from TRBV30 and TRBJ2-1; TCRdb indicates TRBD1, and absent DNA this call remains unverified. Germline CDR1 GTSNPN, CDR2 SVGIG (reference sequence). This CDR3 is built from 17 residues. This CDR3 is CAWSILPGQGIRDEQFF.

V gene TRBV9 combines with J gene TRBJ2-1. Germline lookup yields CDR1 SGDLS and CDR2 YYNGEE. The CDR3 covers 15 residues. The CDR3 spells CASSVAAQIYNEQFF.

The V gene is TRBV24-1, the J gene TRBJ2-3; the D call from TCRdb, TRBD2, cannot be confirmed without DNA. This CDR3 has 17 amino acids. CDR1 and CDR2 (germline): KGHDR, SFDVKD. The CDR3 loop is CATSDSAGLQGTDTQYF.

This chain joins TRBV7-2 and TRBJ1-5; without DNA, the TCRdb call of TRBD1 cannot be checked. The germline V gene encodes CDR1 SGHTA and CDR2 FQGNSA. This CDR3 is 12 amino acids long. CDR3 amino acids: CAAGPINQPQHF.

J is TRBJ2-1 and V is TRBV12-3 or TRBV12-4; TCRdb's D call, TRBD2, is unchecked because there is no DNA. This CDR3 region has 13 residues. The CDR3 protein is CASSLIGRWGQFF.

This rearrangement joins TRBV19 to TRBJ2-7; checking the TCRdb D call of TRBD2 is not possible without DNA. Germline V gene lookup returns CDR1 LNHDA and CDR2 SQIVND (reference sequence). The CDR3 contains 16 residues. The CDR3 sequence: CASKKVGDSSSYEQYF.

The V and J genes are TRBV12-3 or TRBV12-4 and TRBJ2-3. The CDR3 has 12 residues. CDR3 loop: CASCETSDTQYF.

CDR3 protein: CASSHGGSGANVLTF. The rearrangement uses TRBV14 and TRBJ2-6. This CDR3 has 15 residues. Germline V gives CDR1 SGHDN, CDR2 FVKESK.

The chain couples TRBV12-5 to TRBJ1-1; there is no DNA to check the TCRdb D call of TRBD1. This CDR3 is 18 amino acids long. Germline V gives CDR1 LGHNT, CDR2 FRNRAP. This CDR3 is CASGLGTERTGMNTEAFF.